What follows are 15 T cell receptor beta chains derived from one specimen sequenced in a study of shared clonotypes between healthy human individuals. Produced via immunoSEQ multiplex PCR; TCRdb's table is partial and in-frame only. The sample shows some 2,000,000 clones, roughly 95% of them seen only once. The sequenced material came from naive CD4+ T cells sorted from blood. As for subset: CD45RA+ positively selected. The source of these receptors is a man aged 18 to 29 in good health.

As DNA, the CDR3 is TGTGCCAGCAGTCACTGGACTACCTACGAGCAGTACTTC. This encodes CASSHWTTYEQYF. V gene TRBV6-1 combines with J gene TRBJ2-7, with D tentatively TRBD2 (6 bases). CDR3 length equals 13 residues. Germline V gives CDR1 MNHNS, CDR2 SASEGT. V lost 5 bases and J 2 bases, leaving 10 bases between the germline ends.

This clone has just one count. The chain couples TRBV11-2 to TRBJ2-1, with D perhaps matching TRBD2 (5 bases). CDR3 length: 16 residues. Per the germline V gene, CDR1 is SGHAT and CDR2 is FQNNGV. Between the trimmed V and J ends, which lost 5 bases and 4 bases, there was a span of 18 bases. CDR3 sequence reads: CASSTPRGRNYNEQFF. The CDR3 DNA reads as TGTGCCAGCAGCACCCCTCGGGGAAGGAATTACAATGAGCAGTTCTTC.

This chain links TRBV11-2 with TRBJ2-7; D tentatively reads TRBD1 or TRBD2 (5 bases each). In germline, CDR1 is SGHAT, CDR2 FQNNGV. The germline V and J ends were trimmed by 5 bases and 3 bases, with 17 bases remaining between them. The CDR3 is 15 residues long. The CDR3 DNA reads TGTGCCAGCAGCCCCCGGGACCGCGGGTACTACGAGCAGTACTTC. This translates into CASSPRDRGYYEQYF.

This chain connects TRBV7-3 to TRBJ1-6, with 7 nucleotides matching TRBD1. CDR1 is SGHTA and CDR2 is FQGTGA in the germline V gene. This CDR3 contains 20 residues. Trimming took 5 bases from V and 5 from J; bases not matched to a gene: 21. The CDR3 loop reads CASSPTRVGNRGQDNSPLHF. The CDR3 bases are TGTGCCAGCAGCCCTACAAGAGTAGGAAACAGGGGTCAGGATAATTCACCCCTCCACTTT.

The CDR3 region has the DNA TGTGCCATCAGCAAACAGGGCCCTGGAAACACCATATATTTT. Translation: CAISKQGPGNTIYF. The chain recombines TRBV10-3 with TRBJ1-3; D may be TRBD1 (6 bases). Trimming stripped 6 bases from V and 2 bases from J, with 11 bases between. The CDR3 is 14 amino acids. CDR1 is ENHRY, CDR2 SYGVKD, per germline.

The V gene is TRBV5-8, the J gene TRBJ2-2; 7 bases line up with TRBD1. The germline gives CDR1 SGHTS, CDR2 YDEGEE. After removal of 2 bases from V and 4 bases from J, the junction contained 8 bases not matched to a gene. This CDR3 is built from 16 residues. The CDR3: CASSLGTVGFTGELFF. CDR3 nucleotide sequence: TGTGCCAGCAGCTTAGGGACAGTCGGATTCACCGGGGAGCTGTTTTTT.

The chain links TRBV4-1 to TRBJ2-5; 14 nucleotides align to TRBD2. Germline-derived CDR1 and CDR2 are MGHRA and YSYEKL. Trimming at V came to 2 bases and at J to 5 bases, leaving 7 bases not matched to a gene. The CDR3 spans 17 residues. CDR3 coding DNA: TGCGCCAGCAGCCAACCGACTAGCGGGAGGGGATGGGAGACCCAGTACTTC. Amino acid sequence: CASSQPTSGRGWETQYF.

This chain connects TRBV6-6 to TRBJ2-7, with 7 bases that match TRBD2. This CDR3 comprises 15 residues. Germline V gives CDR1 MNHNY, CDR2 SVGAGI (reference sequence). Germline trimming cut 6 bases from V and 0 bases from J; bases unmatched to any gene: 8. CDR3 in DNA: TGTGCCAGCAGGGGGAGGGGTCTGGGCTCCTACGAGCAGTACTTC. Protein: CASRGRGLGSYEQYF.

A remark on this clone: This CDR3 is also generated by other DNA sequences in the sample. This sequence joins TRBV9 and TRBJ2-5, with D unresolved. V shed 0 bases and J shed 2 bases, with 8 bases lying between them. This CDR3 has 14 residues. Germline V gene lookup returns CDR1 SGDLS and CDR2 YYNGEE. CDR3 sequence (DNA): TGTGCCAGCAGCGTAGGAAGCTTACAAGAGACCCAGTACTTC. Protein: CASSVGSLQETQYF. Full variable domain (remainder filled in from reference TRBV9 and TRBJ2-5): DSGVTQTPKHLITATGQRVTLRCSPRSGDLSVYWYQQSLDQGLQFLIQYYNGEERAKGNILERFSAQQFPDLHSELNLSSLELGDSALYFCASSVGSLQETQYFGPGTRLLVL.

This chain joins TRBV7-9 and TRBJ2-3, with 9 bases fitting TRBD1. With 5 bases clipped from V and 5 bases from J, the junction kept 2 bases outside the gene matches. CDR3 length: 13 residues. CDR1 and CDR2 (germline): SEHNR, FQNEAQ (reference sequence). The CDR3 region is CASSRQGVDTQYF. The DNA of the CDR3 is TGTGCCAGCAGCCGACAGGGGGTAGATACGCAGTATTTT.

CDR3 residues: CASSQDMPGARRTDTQYF. The DNA for the CDR3 is TGCGCCAGCAGCCAAGATATGCCGGGGGCTCGACGCACAGATACGCAGTATTTT. This sequence joins TRBV4-1 and TRBJ2-3; D possibly uses TRBD1 or TRBD2 (6 bases each). The CDR3 is 18 amino acids. The germline gives CDR1 MGHRA, CDR2 YSYEKL. Trimming cost V 0 bases and J 1 base, with 17 bases left between them.

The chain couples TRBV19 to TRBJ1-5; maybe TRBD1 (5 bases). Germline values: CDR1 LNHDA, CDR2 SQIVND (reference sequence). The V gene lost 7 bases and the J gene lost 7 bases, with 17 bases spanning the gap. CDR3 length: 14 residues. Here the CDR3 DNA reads TGTGCCAGTATAGTGGGGCCGGGGGGACAGCCCCAGCATTTT. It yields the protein CASIVGPGGQPQHF.

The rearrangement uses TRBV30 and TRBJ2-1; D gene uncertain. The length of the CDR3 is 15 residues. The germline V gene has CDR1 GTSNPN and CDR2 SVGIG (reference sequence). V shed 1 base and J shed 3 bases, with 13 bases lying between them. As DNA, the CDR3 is TGTGCCTGGAGTGGCAGAGGCACGGTCTACAATGAGCAGTTCTTC. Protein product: CAWSGRGTVYNEQFF. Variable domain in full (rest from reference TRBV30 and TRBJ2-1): SQTIHQWPATLVQPVGSPLSLECTVEGTSNPNLYWYRQAAGRGLQLLFYSVGIGQISSEVPQNLSASRPQDRQFILSSKKLLLSDSGFYLCAWSGRGTVYNEQFFGPGTRLTVL.

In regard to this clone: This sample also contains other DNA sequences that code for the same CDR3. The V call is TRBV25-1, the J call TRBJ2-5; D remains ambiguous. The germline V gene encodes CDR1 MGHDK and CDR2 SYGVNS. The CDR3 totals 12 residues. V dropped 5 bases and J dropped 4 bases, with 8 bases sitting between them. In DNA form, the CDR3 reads TGTGCCAGCAGTCGGACGGGAGAGACCCAGTACTTC. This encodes CASSRTGETQYF.

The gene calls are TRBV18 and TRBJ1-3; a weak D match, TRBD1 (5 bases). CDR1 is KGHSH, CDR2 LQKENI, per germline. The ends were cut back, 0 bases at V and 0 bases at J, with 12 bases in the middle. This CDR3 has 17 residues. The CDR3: CASSPPDGGISGNTIYF. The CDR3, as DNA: TGTGCCAGCTCACCACCTGATGGGGGAATCTCTGGAAACACCATATATTTT.